The 13 T cell receptor beta chains reported below all come from one sample, sequenced in a study of cytomegalovirus exposure and HLA in healthy donors. PCR primers comprised 60 Vbeta and 13 Jbeta primers. Sequenced by immunoSEQ multiplex PCR; TCRdb stores in-frame clones only, minus some. The table includes around 100,000 clones, around two thirds detected once. The sample comprised PBMCs. All receptors derive from a man between 50 and 59 years old in good health and CMV-seropositive.

The CDR3 protein is CASSPDPAGGSPLHF. CDR3 sequence (DNA): TGTGCCAGCAGCCCAGACCCGGCGGGGGGTTCACCCCTCCACTTT. The chain combines TRBV7-2 with TRBJ1-6, with D possibly being TRBD1 (5 bases). The germline gives CDR1 SGHTA, CDR2 FQGNSA. This CDR3 region has 15 residues. With 5 bases removed from V and 9 bases from J, the gap between germline ends came to 17 bases.

This clone was counted only a few times. This chain connects TRBV10-3 to TRBJ2-1; 12 nucleotides align to TRBD2. Germline values: CDR1 ENHRY, CDR2 SYGVKD. The CDR3 runs 14 residues. V gave up 6 bases and J gave up 7 bases; unmatched junction bases: 4. The CDR3 region has the DNA TGTGCCATCAGGACTAGCGGGGGCGGGAATGAGCAGTTCTTC. It codes for CAIRTSGGGNEQFF.

This clone was seen a few times. The chain has TRBV5-6 and TRBJ2-3; no definite D call. The CDR3 sequence is 14 residues long. In germline, CDR1 is SGHDT, CDR2 YYEEEE. V dropped 4 bases and J dropped 5 bases, with 14 bases sitting between them. CDR3 in DNA: TGTGCCAGCAGCCCTACCGAAGCGAGAGATACGCAGTATTTT. Translation gives CASSPTEARDTQYF.

The V gene is TRBV6-1, the J gene TRBJ1-4; 10 nucleotides align to TRBD1. V lost 6 bases to trimming and J lost 6 bases; unmatched junction nucleotides: 7. The CDR3 contains 15 residues. The germline V gene encodes CDR1 MNHNS and CDR2 SASEGT. The CDR3 protein is CASSRTGTGDEKLFF. CDR3 in DNA: TGTGCCAGCAGCCGGACCGGGACAGGGGATGAAAAACTGTTTTTT.

The chain has TRBV2 and TRBJ1-5, with unresolved D. CDR1 and CDR2 (germline): SNHLY, FYNNEI. Trimming stripped 8 bases from V and 0 bases from J, with 14 bases between. The CDR3 loop spans 15 amino acids. CDR3 sequence (DNA): TGTGCCAGCTCCCCTTCAAGAGTTAGCAATCAGCCCCAGCATTTT. This sequence encodes CASSPSRVSNQPQHF.

The genes are TRBV23-1 and TRBJ1-1; the D is unclear. TRBV23-1 falls under the ORF class, with uncertain function. The V gene lost 7 bases and the J gene lost 1 base, with 4 bases spanning the gap. The CDR3 is 11 amino acids. CDR3 nucleotide sequence: TGCGCCAGCATAAAGAACACTGAAGCTTTCTTT. Translated, it gives CASIKNTEAFF.

The genes are TRBV5-4 and TRBJ2-2; 10 bases match TRBD2. V was pared by 8 bases and J by 7 bases, with 8 bases of the junction left unmatched. The V gene's germline CDR1 is SGHNT and CDR2 YYREEE (reference sequence). The CDR3 totals 14 residues. The DNA for the CDR3 is TGTGCCAGTTCTAGCGGGAGAGGGGGCGGGGAGCTGTTTTTT. Amino acids: CASSSGRGGGELFF.

V and J are TRBV5-4 and TRBJ1-2, with 9 bases fitting TRBD1. Trimming cost V 3 bases and J 7 bases; bases outside gene matches: 16. This CDR3 has 17 amino acids. Germline-derived CDR1 and CDR2 are SGHNT and YYREEE (reference sequence). The CDR3 reads CASSSSRDRAWEGGYTF. CDR3 in DNA: TGTGCCAGCAGCTCGAGCCGGGACAGGGCCTGGGAGGGTGGCTACACCTTC. Full variable domain (outside the CDR3, taken from reference TRBV5-4 and TRBJ1-2): ETGVTQSPTHLIKTRGQQVTLRCSSQSGHNTVSWYQQALGQGPQFIFQYYREEENGRGNFPPRFSGLQFPNYSSELNVNALELDDSALYLCASSSSRDRAWEGGYTFGSGTRLTVV.

This chain joins TRBV30 and TRBJ1-1; TRBD1 might be the D (5 bases). The V and J ends lost 7 bases and 8 bases respectively, with 11 bases between them. The CDR3 is 10 amino acids. Germline CDR1 and CDR2: GTSNPN and SVGIG (reference sequence). The CDR3 loop is CALTGGEAFF. The CDR3 nucleotides are TGTGCCTTGACCGGGGGGGAAGCTTTCTTT.

The V call is TRBV6-1, the J call TRBJ2-3; 7 bases are shared with TRBD1. J was trimmed by 5 bases and V by 4 bases; bases with no gene match: 12. Germline V lookup: CDR1 MNHNS, CDR2 SASEGT. This CDR3 region has 16 residues. In DNA form, the CDR3 reads TGTGCCAGCAGTGTTACCACAGGGGCGTTAGGAGATACGCAGTATTTT. It encodes CASSVTTGALGDTQYF.

DNA for the CDR3: TGTGCCAGCTCCCCTACGGGACTACACTACGAGCAGTACTTC. Its protein is CASSPTGLHYEQYF. The gene calls are TRBV18 and TRBJ2-7; TRBD2 matches at 7 bases. The trim removed 6 bases at V and 3 bases at J, leaving 8 bases unmatched. Germline assignment: CDR1 KGHSH and CDR2 LQKENI. CDR3 length: 14 residues.

This clone was found once. The chain recombines TRBV5-6 with TRBJ2-7; 7 nucleotides agree with TRBD1. The CDR3 sequence is 15 residues long. Looked up from germline, CDR1 is SGHDT and CDR2 is YYEEEE. V was clipped by 6 bases and J by 5 bases; unmatched bases: 14. CDR3 sequence (DNA): TGTGCCAGCACCACGGCAGCGGACAGGTTCCACGAGCAGTACTTC. It is translated as CASTTAADRFHEQYF. Together with reference TRBV5-6 and TRBJ2-7, the CDR3 gives the full variable domain: DAGVTQSPTHLIKTRGQQVTLRCSPKSGHDTVSWYQQALGQGPQFIFQYYEEEERQRGNFPDRFSGHQFPNYSSELNVNALLLGDSALYLCASTTAADRFHEQYFGPGTRLTVT.

The CDR3 is CASSLAAGVMADTQYF. The CDR3, as DNA: TGTGCCAGCAGCTTAGCAGCGGGAGTTATGGCAGATACGCAGTATTTT. V is TRBV7-6 and J is TRBJ2-3, with 8 bases fitting TRBD2. Germline lookup yields CDR1 SGHVS and CDR2 FNYEAQ. The CDR3 runs 16 residues. V gave up 0 bases and J gave up 4 bases; unmatched junction bases: 6.